Following are 8 T cell receptor beta chains from one sample sequenced in a study of T cell responses to AZD1222 COVID-19 vaccine. Generated by immunoSEQ multiplex PCR, the TCRdb table keeps only in-frame clones and is missing some. Among some 170,000 clones listed, about nine tenths were seen once. This material consisted of peripheral blood, taken 28 days after the second dose of the MenACWY control vaccine. The receptors shown here come from an adult who received the MenACWY meningococcal vaccine as a control.

This chain links TRBV6-5 with TRBJ2-1; maybe TRBD2 (6 bases). The CDR3 consists of 16 residues. Germline CDR1 and CDR2: MNHEY and SVGAGI. Trimming cost V 4 bases and J 2 bases, with 15 bases left between them. CDR3 protein: CASSFSQTRTYNEQFF. The CDR3 DNA follows: TGTGCCAGCAGTTTCTCCCAGACTAGGACCTACAATGAGCAGTTCTTC.

The CDR3 here is CASSLSLGRRDESPLHF. DNA of the CDR3: TGTGCCAGCAGTTTATCGCTGGGACGGAGAGATGAGTCACCCCTCCACTTT. This chain uses TRBV27 with TRBJ1-6, with D possibly TRBD1 on 5 matching bases. The CDR3 spans 17 residues. The germline V gene has CDR1 MNHEY and CDR2 SMNVEV (reference sequence). Deletions cut 0 bases from V and 10 bases from J, with 19 bases between.

The chain joins TRBV7-2 to TRBJ2-2; D call uncertain. Trimming removed 1 base from V and 3 bases from J, with 9 bases in between. The CDR3 runs 15 residues. Germline CDR1 reads SGHTA; CDR2 reads FQGNSA. The CDR3 protein is CASSLDGPDTGELFF. The CDR3 region has the DNA TGTGCCAGCAGCTTAGATGGGCCAGACACCGGGGAGCTGTTTTTT. Variable domain in full (rest from reference TRBV7-2 and TRBJ2-2): GAGVSQSPSNKVTEKGKDVELRCDPISGHTALYWYRQSLGQGLEFLIYFQGNSAPDKSGLPSDRFSAERTGGSVSTLTIQRTQQEDSAVYLCASSLDGPDTGELFFGEGSRLTVL.

The count of this clone is one. The genes are TRBV6-5 and TRBJ2-7; tentatively, D is TRBD1 (5 bases). This CDR3 contains 15 residues. The V gene's germline CDR1 is MNHEY and CDR2 SVGAGI. Trimming removed 7 bases at V and 4 bases at J, with 20 bases between. This CDR3 reads CASTRTQGHYYEQYF. The DNA for the CDR3 is TGTGCCAGCACTAGAACTCAGGGCCATTATTACGAGCAGTACTTC.

This clone came up a few times. The chain joins TRBV11-2 to TRBJ2-7; D is uncertain. CDR1 is SGHAT and CDR2 is FQNNGV in the germline V gene. The CDR3 extends over 15 amino acids. V shed 4 bases and J shed 0 bases, with 13 bases lying between them. The CDR3 sequence: CASSYLQGRSYEQYF. Written as DNA, the CDR3 is TGTGCCAGCAGCTACCTGCAAGGCCGCTCCTACGAGCAGTACTTC.

This clone was recorded only once. The chain employs TRBV7-7 and TRBJ1-4, with no clear D. CDR3 length equals 18 residues. Germline-derived CDR1 and CDR2 are SSHAT and FNYEAQ (reference sequence). The V end was cut by 0 bases, the J end by 1 base, with 15 bases between. CDR3 sequence reads: CASSLAGSLGGTNEKLFF. CDR3 in DNA: TGTGCCAGCAGCTTAGCGGGGTCTCTGGGAGGAACTAATGAAAAACTGTTTTTT.

On this clone itself: Other DNA variants within this sample encode the same CDR3. This chain uses TRBV28 with TRBJ1-3; TRBD1 might be the D (5 bases). Per germline, CDR1 MDHEN and CDR2 SYDVKM. The CDR3 is made up of 15 amino acids. Trimming left V 6 bases short and J 2 bases short, with 14 bases between. The CDR3 protein is CASSPPDRAGNTIYF. CDR3 DNA sequence: TGTGCCAGCAGCCCCCCCGACAGAGCTGGAAACACCATATATTTT.

V gene TRBV15 combines with J gene TRBJ1-1; D is unresolved. V gave up 5 bases and J gave up 4 bases, with 11 bases separating them. Germline CDR1 reads LNHNV; CDR2 reads YYDKDF (reference sequence). This CDR3 spans 13 amino acids. The chain's CDR3 is CATSGRLSTEAFF. The CDR3 coding sequence is TGTGCCACCAGCGGGAGGTTGAGCACTGAAGCTTTCTTT.